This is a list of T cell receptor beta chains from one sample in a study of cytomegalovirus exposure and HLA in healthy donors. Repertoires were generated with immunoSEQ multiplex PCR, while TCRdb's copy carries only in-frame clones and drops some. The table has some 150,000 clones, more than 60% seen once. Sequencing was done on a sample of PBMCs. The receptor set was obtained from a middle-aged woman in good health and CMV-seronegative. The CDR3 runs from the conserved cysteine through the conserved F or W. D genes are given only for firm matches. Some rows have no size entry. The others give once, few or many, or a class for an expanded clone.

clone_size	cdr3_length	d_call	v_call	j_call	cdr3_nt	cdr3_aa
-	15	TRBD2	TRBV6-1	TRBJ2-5	TGTGCCAGCAGTGAAGCAGCGGGGGGGCCAGAGACCCAGTACTTC	CASSEAAGGPETQYF
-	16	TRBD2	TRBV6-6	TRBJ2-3	TGTGCCAGCAGTTACGGGCTAGCGGGGGGTACAGATACGCAGTATTTT	CASSYGLAGGTDTQYF
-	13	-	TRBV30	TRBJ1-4	TGTGCCTGGAGTGTACTGGTTAATGAAAAACTGTTTTTT	CAWSVLVNEKLFF
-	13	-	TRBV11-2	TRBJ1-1	TGTGCCAGCAGCCCCGGCGGGAACACTGAAGCTTTCTTT	CASSPGGNTEAFF
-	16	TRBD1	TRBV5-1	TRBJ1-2	TGCGCCAGCAGCTTCGGACAGGGCCAAATGGTATATGGCTACACCTTC	CASSFGQGQMVYGYTF
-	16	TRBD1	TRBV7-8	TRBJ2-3	TGTGCCAGCAGCTTAGAGCGGACAGGGACCCAAGATACGCAGTATTTT	CASSLERTGTQDTQYF
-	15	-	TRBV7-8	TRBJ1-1	TGTGCCAGCAGCTTATGGAAACAGTGGGACACTGAAGCTTTCTTT	CASSLWKQWDTEAFF
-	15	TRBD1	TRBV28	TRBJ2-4	TGTGCCAGCAGCTCCCGGGACAGGGTAGGATACATTCAGTACTTC	CASSSRDRVGYIQYF
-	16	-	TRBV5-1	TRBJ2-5	TGCGCCAGCAGCTTGGGGGTCGGGGGAGTAGAAGAGACCCAGTACTTC	CASSLGVGGVEETQYF
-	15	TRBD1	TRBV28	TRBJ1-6	TGTGCCAGCCTAACCTGGGGACAGGGGATTTCACCCCTCCACTTT	CASLTWGQGISPLHF
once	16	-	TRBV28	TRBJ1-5	TGTGCCAGCAGCCGCCGGGACAACAGGCCCAGTCAGCCCCAGCATTTT	CASSRRDNRPSQPQHF
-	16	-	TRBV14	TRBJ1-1	TGTGCCAGCAGCCGAAGGGGGGGGCAGTCGGACACTGAAGCTTTCTTT	CASSRRGGQSDTEAFF
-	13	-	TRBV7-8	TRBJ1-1	TGTGCCAGCAGCATCGAGAGGGTGGCTGAAGCTTTCTTT	CASSIERVAEAFF
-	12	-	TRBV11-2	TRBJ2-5	TGTGCCAGCAGCTTAGAGCGGGAGACCCAGTACTTC	CASSLERETQYF
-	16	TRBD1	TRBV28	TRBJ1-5	TGTGCCAGCAGTTCCCCCGGGACAGGGAAGGGGCAGCCCCAGCATTTT	CASSSPGTGKGQPQHF
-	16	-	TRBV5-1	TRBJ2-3	TGCGCCAGCAGCTTGGCCGTGCTAGTGGGGCCAGATACGCAGTATTTT	CASSLAVLVGPDTQYF
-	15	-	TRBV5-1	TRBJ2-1	TGCGCCAGCAGCTTGGGTCCCTTCGAGCCCAATGAGCAGTTCTTC	CASSLGPFEPNEQFF
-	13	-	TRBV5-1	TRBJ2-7	TGCGCCAGCAGCTTGGCCTTCCGGGAGAAGCAGTACTTC	CASSLAFREKQYF
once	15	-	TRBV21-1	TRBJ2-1	TGTGCCAGCAGCAAATTTTCGGGAGGGCGGAATGAGCAGTTCTTC	CASSKFSGGRNEQFF
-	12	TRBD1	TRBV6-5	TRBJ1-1	TGTGCCAGCAGGGGGACAGAGGATGAAGCTTTCTTT	CASRGTEDEAFF
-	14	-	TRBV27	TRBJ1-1	TGTGCCAGCAGTTTAACAGGGTTGAGGGCTGAAGCTTTCTTT	CASSLTGLRAEAFF
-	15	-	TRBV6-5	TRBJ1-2	TGTGCCAGCAGTTTAGGAGGCAGGGGCCTAGGGGGCTACACCTTC	CASSLGGRGLGGYTF
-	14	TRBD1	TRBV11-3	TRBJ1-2	TGTGCCAGCAGCCCCATGACAGGGCCCTACGGCTACACCTTC	CASSPMTGPYGYTF
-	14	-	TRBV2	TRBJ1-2	TGTGCCAGCAGTGAAACTCGGGAGGGCTATGGCTACACCTTC	CASSETREGYGYTF
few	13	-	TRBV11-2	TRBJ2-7	TGTGCCAGCAGCTTTGCAGGTTCCTACGAGCAGTACTTC	CASSFAGSYEQYF
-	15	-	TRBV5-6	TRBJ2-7	TGTGCCAGCATCGAAGCGGGTCGGCACTCCTACGAGCAGTACTTC	CASIEAGRHSYEQYF
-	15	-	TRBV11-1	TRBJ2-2	TGTGCCAGCAGCTTCACCGCAGGGTACACCGGGGAGCTGTTTTTT	CASSFTAGYTGELFF
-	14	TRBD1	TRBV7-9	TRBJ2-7	TGTGCCAGCGGCCGGACAGGGGCAACCTACGAGCAGTACTTC	CASGRTGATYEQYF
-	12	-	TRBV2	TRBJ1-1	TGTGCCAGCAGTGAATCAGGGCCGGAAGCTTTCTTT	CASSESGPEAFF
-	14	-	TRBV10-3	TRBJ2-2	TGTGCCATCATGGAGGGCAAGAACACCGGGGAGCTGTTTTTT	CAIMEGKNTGELFF
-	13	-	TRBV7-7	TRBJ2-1	TGTGCTAGCAGCTTAGTGCGGGGCGATGAGCAGTTCTTC	CASSLVRGDEQFF
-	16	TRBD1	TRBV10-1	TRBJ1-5	TGCGCCAGCAGTGAGGAAGAGGGACAGACCAATCAGCCCCAGCATTTT	CASSEEEGQTNQPQHF
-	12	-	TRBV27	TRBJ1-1	TGTGCCAGCAGTTTTTTCGGCGGAGAAGCTTTCTTT	CASSFFGGEAFF
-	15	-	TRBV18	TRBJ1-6	TGTGCCAGCTCACCGGACAGCTCCTATAATTCACCCCTCCACTTT	CASSPDSSYNSPLHF
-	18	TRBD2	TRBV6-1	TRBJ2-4	TGTGCCAGCAGTGCGATGACTAGCGGGACGGGCGGAGGAAACATTCAGTACTTC	CASSAMTSGTGGGNIQYF
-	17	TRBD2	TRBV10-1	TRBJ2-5	TGCGCCAGCAGTGGCCCTCTGAGCGGGGGGCTGCAAGAGACCCAGTACTTC	CASSGPLSGGLQETQYF
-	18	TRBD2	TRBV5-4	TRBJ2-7	TGTGCCAGCAGCCCCTGGGGGGGTAGCGGGGGCCTCAAGGACGAGCAGTACTTC	CASSPWGGSGGLKDEQYF
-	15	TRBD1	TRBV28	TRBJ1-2	TGTGCCAGCAGTCCCGGGACAGGGGGCAGAGAGGGCTACACCTTC	CASSPGTGGREGYTF
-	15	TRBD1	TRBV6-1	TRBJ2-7	TGTGCCAGCAGTGTGGGGACAGGGTTCTCCTACGAGCAGTACTTC	CASSVGTGFSYEQYF
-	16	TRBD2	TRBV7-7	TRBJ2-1	TGTGCTAGCAGCTTAAGAGGGCGGGAGGAGGTTGATGAGCAGTTCTTC	CASSLRGREEVDEQFF
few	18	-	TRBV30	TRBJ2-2	TGTGCCTGGAGTGTACATAAGCCGGGAACCCTAACGATCGGGGAGCTGTTTTTT	CAWSVHKPGTLTIGELFF
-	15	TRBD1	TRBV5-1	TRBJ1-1	TGCGCCAGCAGCGTGATCGGGACAGGGAACACTGAAGCTTTCTTT	CASSVIGTGNTEAFF
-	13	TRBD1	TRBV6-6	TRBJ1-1	TGTGCCAGCAGCCTGACAGGGGACACTGAAGCTTTCTTT	CASSLTGDTEAFF
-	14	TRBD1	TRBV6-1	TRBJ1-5	TGTGCCAGCAGTGGAGGACAGGGTAGTCAGCCCCAGCATTTT	CASSGGQGSQPQHF
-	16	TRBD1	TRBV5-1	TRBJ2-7	TGCGCCAGCACGACCGACGGGACAGGGGGAATGGGCGAGCAGTACTTC	CASTTDGTGGMGEQYF
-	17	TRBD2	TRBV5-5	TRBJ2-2	TGTGCCAGCAGCTTTGGTCTAGCGGGGGCCGGCTCCGGGGAGCTGTTTTTT	CASSFGLAGAGSGELFF
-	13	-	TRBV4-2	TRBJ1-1	TGTGCCAGCAGCCAAAAACAGGGAATTGAAGCTTTCTTT	CASSQKQGIEAFF
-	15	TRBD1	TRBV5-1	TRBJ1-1	TGCGCCAGCAGCAAAGGACAGGGAACCGTCACTGAAGCTTTCTTT	CASSKGQGTVTEAFF
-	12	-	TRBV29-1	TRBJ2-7	TGCAGCGTCGGGGGGCCAGCCTACGAGCAGTACTTC	CSVGGPAYEQYF
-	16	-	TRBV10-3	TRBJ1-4	TGTGCCATCAGTGAGGGAGAGACTGAGGAGAATGAAAAACTGTTTTTT	CAISEGETEENEKLFF
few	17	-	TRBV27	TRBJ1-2	TGTGCCAGCAGTCCCCGCTCGGACAGCTTAGCTAACTATGGCTACACCTTC	CASSPRSDSLANYGYTF
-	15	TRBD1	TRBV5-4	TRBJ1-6	TGTGCCAGCAGCGTGTGGGACAGGCGTAATTCACCCCTCCACTTT	CASSVWDRRNSPLHF